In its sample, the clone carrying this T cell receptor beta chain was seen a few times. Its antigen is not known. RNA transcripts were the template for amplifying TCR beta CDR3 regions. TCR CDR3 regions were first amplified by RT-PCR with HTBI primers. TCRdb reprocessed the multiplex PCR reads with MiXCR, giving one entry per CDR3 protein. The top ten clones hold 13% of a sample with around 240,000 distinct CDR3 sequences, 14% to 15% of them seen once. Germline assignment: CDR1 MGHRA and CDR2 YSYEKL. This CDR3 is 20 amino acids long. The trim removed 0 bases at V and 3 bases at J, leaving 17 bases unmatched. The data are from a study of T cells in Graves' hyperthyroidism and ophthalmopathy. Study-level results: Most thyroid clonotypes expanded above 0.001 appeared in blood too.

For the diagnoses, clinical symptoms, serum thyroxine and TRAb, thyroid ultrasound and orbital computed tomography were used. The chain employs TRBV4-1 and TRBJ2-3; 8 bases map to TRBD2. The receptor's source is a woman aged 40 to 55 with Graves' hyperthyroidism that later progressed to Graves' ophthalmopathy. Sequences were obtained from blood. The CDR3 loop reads CASSQDLFGLALKGTDTQYF. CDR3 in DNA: TGCGCCAGCAGCCAAGATCTTTTCGGACTAGCCCTTAAGGGTACAGATACGCAGTATTTT.